These T cell receptor beta chains were read from a single sample in a study of CD8+ T cells in alopecia areata. Generated by immunoSEQ multiplex PCR, the TCRdb table keeps only in-frame clones and is missing some. This sample carries around 200,000 clones, 60% of them seen once, and the ten largest clones take roughly 0.67%. The sequences come from CD4+ T cells sorted from blood, collected at week 4, from a patient treated with tofacitinib. The source of these receptors is a human donor with alopecia areata. CDR3s include the opening cysteine and the closing phenylalanine or tryptophan. The order of the fields is V gene, J gene, clone size, D gene, CDR3 length, CDR3 protein, CDR3 DNA. A D gene is named only where the DNA matches it firmly. Size is omitted from some rows. Given values are once, few, many or a class for expanded clones.

V: TRBV10-3
J: TRBJ2-1
size: -
D: TRBD1
length: 13
CDR3: CATSQGVDGEQFF
DNA: TGTGCCACATCTCAGGGGGTGGACGGTGAGCAGTTCTTC

V: TRBV6-5
J: TRBJ2-5
size: -
D: TRBD2
length: 16
CDR3: CASSYSVASGKGTQYF
DNA: TGTGCCAGCAGTTACTCGGTCGCTAGCGGGAAGGGGACCCAGTACTTC

V: TRBV7-2
J: TRBJ2-1
size: -
D: -
length: 14
CDR3: CASSLDPGRGEQFF
DNA: TGTGCCAGCAGCTTAGACCCGGGGCGGGGTGAGCAGTTCTTC

V: TRBV29-1
J: TRBJ2-1
size: few
D: -
length: 14
CDR3: CSVVGAKGGNEQFF
DNA: TGCAGCGTTGTTGGGGCAAAAGGGGGCAATGAGCAGTTCTTC

V: TRBV6-6
J: TRBJ2-5
size: few
D: TRBD2
length: 11
CDR3: CATRGGETQYF
DNA: TGTGCCACGCGGGGAGGGGAGACCCAGTACTTC

V: TRBV19
J: TRBJ1-1
size: -
D: -
length: 12
CDR3: CASGVWVTEAFF
DNA: TGTGCCAGTGGGGTATGGGTGACTGAAGCTTTCTTT

V: TRBV18
J: TRBJ2-5
size: -
D: TRBD1
length: 14
CDR3: CASSRGTGQETQYF
DNA: TGTGCCAGCTCACGAGGGACAGGCCAAGAGACCCAGTACTTC

V: TRBV29-1
J: TRBJ2-1
size: -
D: -
length: 12
CDR3: CSVVSSYNEQFF
DNA: TGCAGCGTTGTAAGTAGCTACAATGAGCAGTTCTTC

V: TRBV4-2
J: TRBJ2-5
size: -
D: -
length: 14
CDR3: CASSPGDDQETQYF
DNA: TGTGCCAGCAGCCCCGGAGACGACCAAGAGACCCAGTACTTC

V: TRBV5-6
J: TRBJ2-2
size: few
D: TRBD1
length: 16
CDR3: CASRKTGGPNTGELFF
DNA: TGTGCCAGCAGGAAAACAGGGGGCCCGAACACCGGGGAGCTGTTTTTT

V: TRBV23-1
J: TRBJ2-4
size: -
D: TRBD1
length: 14
CDR3: CASSQGTGLHIQYF
DNA: TGCGCCAGCAGTCAAGGGACAGGGCTACACATTCAGTACTTC

V: TRBV25-1
J: TRBJ1-4
size: -
D: -
length: 15
CDR3: CASSDPGATNEKLFF
DNA: TGTGCCAGCAGTGACCCGGGAGCAACTAATGAAAAACTGTTTTTT

V: TRBV6-6
J: TRBJ1-5
size: -
D: TRBD1
length: 16
CDR3: CASSPTGGPSNQPQHF
DNA: TGTGCCAGCAGCCCGACAGGGGGCCCGAGCAATCAGCCCCAGCATTTT

V: TRBV5-1
J: TRBJ2-7
size: -
D: -
length: 14
CDR3: CASSLNPEWNEQYF
DNA: TGCGCCAGCAGCTTAAATCCAGAATGGAACGAGCAGTACTTC

V: TRBV9
J: TRBJ2-1
size: -
D: TRBD2
length: 16
CDR3: CASSVAQTSDYNEQFF
DNA: TGTGCCAGCAGCGTAGCCCAGACTAGCGATTACAATGAGCAGTTCTTC

V: TRBV7-2
J: TRBJ1-2
size: -
D: -
length: 14
CDR3: CASSAGHPEGGYTF
DNA: TGTGCCAGCAGCGCGGGACACCCCGAGGGTGGCTACACCTTC

V: TRBV7-2
J: TRBJ2-7
size: -
D: TRBD2
length: 13
CDR3: CASSFSGLYEQYF
DNA: TGTGCCAGCAGCTTTAGCGGGCTCTACGAGCAGTACTTC

V: TRBV10-3
J: TRBJ2-2
size: -
D: -
length: 15
CDR3: CAISESGLHTGELFF
DNA: TGTGCCATCAGTGAGTCGGGACTTCACACCGGGGAGCTGTTTTTT

V: TRBV30
J: TRBJ2-1
size: -
D: TRBD2
length: 14
CDR3: CAWRLAGGSNEQFF
DNA: TGTGCCTGGAGACTAGCGGGAGGGTCCAATGAGCAGTTCTTC

V: TRBV5-1
J: TRBJ1-1
size: -
D: TRBD1
length: 14
CDR3: CASSQDRANTEAFF
DNA: TGCGCCAGCAGCCAGGACAGGGCTAACACTGAAGCTTTCTTT

V: TRBV7-9
J: TRBJ2-3
size: -
D: TRBD1
length: 16
CDR3: CASSRRTGGTTDTQYF
DNA: TGTGCCAGCAGCCGACGTACAGGGGGTACCACAGATACGCAGTATTTT

V: TRBV6-5
J: TRBJ2-4
size: -
D: TRBD1
length: 14
CDR3: CASSYGRQGGVQYF
DNA: TGTGCCAGCAGTTACGGGAGACAGGGGGGTGTTCAGTACTTC

V: TRBV14
J: TRBJ2-5
size: -
D: TRBD1
length: 13
CDR3: CASSRGQGVTQYF
DNA: TGTGCCAGCAGCCGAGGACAGGGTGTGACCCAGTACTTC

V: TRBV5-4
J: TRBJ1-1
size: -
D: -
length: 12
CDR3: CASMGGSTEAFF
DNA: TGTGCCAGCATGGGAGGGAGCACTGAAGCTTTCTTT